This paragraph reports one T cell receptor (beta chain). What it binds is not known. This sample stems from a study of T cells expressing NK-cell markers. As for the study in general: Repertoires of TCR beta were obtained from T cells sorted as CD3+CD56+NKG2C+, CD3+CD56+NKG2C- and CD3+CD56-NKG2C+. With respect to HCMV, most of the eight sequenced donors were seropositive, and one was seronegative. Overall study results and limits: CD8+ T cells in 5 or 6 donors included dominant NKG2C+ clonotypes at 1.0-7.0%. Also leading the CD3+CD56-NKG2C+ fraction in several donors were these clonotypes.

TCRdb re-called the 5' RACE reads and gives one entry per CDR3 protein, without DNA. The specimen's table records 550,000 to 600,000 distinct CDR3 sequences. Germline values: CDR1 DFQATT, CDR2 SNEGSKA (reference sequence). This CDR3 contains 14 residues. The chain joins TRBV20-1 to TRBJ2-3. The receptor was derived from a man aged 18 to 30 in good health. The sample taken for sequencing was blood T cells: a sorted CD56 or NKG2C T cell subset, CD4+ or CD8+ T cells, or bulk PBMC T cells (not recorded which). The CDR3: CSHRHGLKPDTQYF.